The 27 T cell receptor beta chains given below trace back to one sample, sequenced in a study of Graves' ophthalmopathy and Graves' hyperthyroidism. The TCR beta CDR3 regions underwent amplification from RNA transcripts. After a first-round RT-PCR with HTBI primers, a second-round multiplex PCR was run. In TCRdb, the multiplex PCR reads were re-called with MiXCR into one record per CDR3 protein. The table has more than 300,000 distinct CDR3 sequences, approximately 15% seen once. Specimen: peripheral blood. Every receptor here comes from a woman younger than 35 with stable Graves' hyperthyroidism.

Here the CDR3 reads CASSYPDGQGYSPLHF. The CDR3 DNA sequence: TGTGCCAGCAGTTATCCCGATGGACAGGGGTATTCACCCCTCCACTTT. The V call is TRBV6-5, the J call TRBJ1-6; 9 bases match TRBD1. The CDR3 length is 16 residues. Germline CDR1 and CDR2: MNHEY and SVGAGI. V trimming: 3 bases; J trimming: 8 bases; junction bases outside the gene matches: 8.

This clonotype showed up many times. The chain uses TRBV6-1 and TRBJ1-5; tentative D call: TRBD1 (6 bases). The CDR3 consists of 19 residues. The germline V and J ends were trimmed by 4 bases and 0 bases, with 22 bases remaining between them. The germline V gene has CDR1 MNHNS and CDR2 SASEGT. The CDR3 coding sequence is TGTGCCAGCAGTGCCGCGGGCGGGGGGCATAGATATAGCAATCAGCCCCAGCATTTT. The encoded protein is CASSAAGGGHRYSNQPQHF.

This clonotype was picked up many times. V is TRBV7-8 and J is TRBJ2-7; D unclear. Germline V CDR1 and CDR2: SGHVS, FQNEAQ. V shed 4 bases and J shed 0 bases, with 10 bases lying between them. CDR3 length: 14 residues. CDR3 DNA sequence: TGTGCCAGCAGCTCCACCGGATTCTCCTACGAGCAGTACTTC. Translated, it gives CASSSTGFSYEQYF.

V is TRBV11-2 and J is TRBJ1-1; D is uncertain. Germline loops: CDR1 SGHAT, CDR2 FQNNGV. The CDR3 is 13 amino acids. Between the trimmed V and J ends, which lost 2 bases and 10 bases, there was a span of 14 bases. The CDR3 sequence is CASSLLRAPGAFF. CDR3 nucleotide sequence: TGTGCCAGCAGCTTACTGCGGGCACCCGGAGCTTTCTTT.

This clonotype was seen at least ten times. V is TRBV5-1 and J is TRBJ1-6, with 7 nucleotides matching TRBD1. This CDR3 has 16 residues. Per the germline V gene, CDR1 is SGHRS and CDR2 is YFSETQ. With V trimmed by 4 bases and J by 6 bases, 10 bases remained unmatched. The CDR3 DNA follows: TGCGCCAGCAGCCTGACAGGGATGATCGGTAATTCACCCCTCCACTTT. It yields the protein CASSLTGMIGNSPLHF.

In its sample, this clonotype was seen many times. The chain links TRBV5-4 to TRBJ1-1, with TRBD1 matching over 7 bases. The CDR3 sequence is 13 residues long. Germline trimming cut 4 bases from V and 4 bases from J; bases unmatched to any gene: 4. CDR1 and CDR2 (germline): SGHNT, YYREEE (reference sequence). The DNA of the CDR3 is TGTGCCAGCAGCGCGACAGGGATCACTGAAGCTTTCTTT. Translating it yields CASSATGITEAFF.

The sample holds many counts of this clonotype. Being one base from a much bigger clone, this may be a read error. V usage is TRBV12-3 or TRBV12-4 and J usage is TRBJ1-6, with D perhaps matching TRBD1 (5 bases). This CDR3 is 14 amino acids long. The V end was cut by 5 bases, the J end by 5 bases, with 10 bases between. The CDR3, as DNA: TGTGCCAGCAGTGGGGACGGTCATAATTCACCCCTCCACTTT. Its translation is CASSGDGHNSPLHF.

This clonotype was detected ten times or more. The gene calls are TRBV18 and TRBJ2-5, with TRBD1 as a possible D gene (5 bases). Trimming removed 2 bases from V and 2 bases from J, with 9 bases in between. Germline CDR1 KGHSH, CDR2 LQKENI. This CDR3 has 14 residues. CDR3 DNA: TGTGCCAGCTCACCATTGGACACTCAAGAGACCCAGTACTTC. Residues: CASSPLDTQETQYF. The entire variable domain, with the rest obtained from reference TRBV18 and TRBJ2-5, is as follows: NAGVMQNPRHLVRRRGQEARLRCSPMKGHSHVYWYRQLPEEGLKFMVYLQKENIIDESGMPKERFSAEFPKEGPSILRIQQVVRGDSAAYFCASSPLDTQETQYFGPGTRLLVL.

This clonotype was recorded many times. The chain joins TRBV11-2 to TRBJ2-7; TRBD1 might be the D (6 bases). V was cut by 5 bases and J by 1 base, with 12 bases left in between. The germline CDR1 and CDR2 sequences are SGHAT and FQNNGV. The CDR3 is made up of 14 amino acids. CDR3: CASSPWTASYEQYF. The CDR3 bases are TGTGCCAGCAGCCCTTGGACAGCTTCCTACGAGCAGTACTTC.

This clonotype occurred many times. The DNA for the CDR3 is TGCAGTGTTAGCGGTGGGACTACAGAGACCCAGTACTTC. Translating gives CSVSGGTTETQYF. The rearrangement joins TRBV20-1 to TRBJ2-5, with 7 positions matching TRBD2. V shed 7 bases and J 4 bases; nucleotides not matched to a gene: 9. CDR1 and CDR2 (germline): DFQATT, SNEGSKA (reference sequence). The CDR3 is 13 amino acids.

As regards this clonotype: This may come from a read error, since a much larger clone is one base off. The rearrangement joins TRBV7-9 to TRBJ1-2; possibly TRBD1 for D (5 bases). This CDR3 contains 13 residues. CDR1 and CDR2 from the germline V gene are SEHNR and FQNEAQ (reference sequence). Trimming cost V 8 bases and J 4 bases, with 14 bases left between them. CDR3 sequence reads: CASGAPDLYGYTF. CDR3 nucleotides: TGTGCCAGCGGGGCGCCTGACCTCTATGGCTACACCTTC.

In this sample, this clonotype turned up a few times. The chain combines TRBV4-1 with TRBJ2-4; TRBD2 agrees at 10 bases. Germline CDR1 and CDR2: MGHRA and YSYEKL. V was clipped by 1 base and J by 5 bases; unmatched bases: 11. This CDR3 has 18 amino acids. CDR3 bases: TGCGCCAGCAGCCAAGTGGAGGCCAAGCGGGGGGGCCAAAACATTCAGTACTTC. Its translation is CASSQVEAKRGGQNIQYF.

This clonotype was detected many times. The CDR3 nucleotides are TGTGCCAGCAGCCCCTCATCGGATCAGGGGTACGAGCAGTACTTC. Translation: CASSPSSDQGYEQYF. The rearrangement links TRBV7-2 to TRBJ2-7; D is perhaps TRBD1 (6 bases). The CDR3 contains 15 residues. The V gene lost 5 bases and the J gene lost 4 bases, with 18 bases spanning the gap. Per germline, CDR1 SGHTA and CDR2 FQGNSA.

This clonotype was counted ten times or more. The gene calls are TRBV12-3 or TRBV12-4 and TRBJ1-2; 7 bases are a match to TRBD1. CDR3 size: 13 residues. J lost 8 bases, V lost 0 bases, and 3 bases had no gene match. This CDR3 is CASSLARGQGYTF. CDR3 nucleotides: TGTGCCAGCAGTTTAGCGAGGGGGCAAGGCTACACCTTC.

This clonotype was recorded many times. The chain combines TRBV6-1 with TRBJ1-1; no definite D call. This CDR3 has 14 amino acids. The V and J ends lost 7 bases and 7 bases respectively, with 19 bases between them. Germline assignment: CDR1 MNHNS and CDR2 SASEGT. The CDR3: CASNKSPITYEAFF. Here the CDR3 DNA reads TGTGCCAGCAACAAGTCCCCTATAACCTATGAAGCTTTCTTT.

This clonotype was observed many times. The V gene is TRBV7-8, the J gene TRBJ2-5; weak D call: TRBD1 (6 bases). Germline assignment: CDR1 SGHVS and CDR2 FQNEAQ. The ends were cut back, 5 bases at V and 6 bases at J, with 10 bases in the middle. The CDR3 loop spans 12 amino acids. The CDR3 DNA follows: TGTGCCAGCAGCCAAGGGACAAAGACCCAGTACTTC. Its translation is CASSQGTKTQYF.

This clonotype was recorded many times. This chain uses TRBV12-3 or TRBV12-4 with TRBJ2-4; the match to TRBD1 covers 9 bases. With V trimmed by 6 bases and J by 5 bases, 5 bases remained unmatched. The CDR3 spans 14 residues. The CDR3: CASRGQGRENIQYF. For the CDR3, the DNA is TGTGCCAGCAGAGGACAGGGGAGGGAAAACATTCAGTACTTC.

There are many counts of this clonotype. The chain has TRBV7-2 and TRBJ2-7, with 7 bases identical to TRBD1. Trimming cost V 3 bases and J 4 bases; bases outside gene matches: 6. The CDR3 sequence is 14 residues long. Per germline, CDR1 SGHTA and CDR2 FQGNSA. CDR3 bases: TGTGCCAGCAGCTTCGACAGGGCTGCGTACGAGCAGTACTTC. This sequence encodes CASSFDRAAYEQYF.

This clonotype was recorded once. The junction departs from the called germline gene at one end, perhaps through a read error. This chain connects TRBV12-3 or TRBV12-4 to TRBJ1-2, with a possible D match to TRBD1 (6 bases). This CDR3 has 16 residues. The CDR3, as DNA: TGTGCCAGCAGTCCCGGAGGGGGACTGGGGAGCTATGGTTACACCTTC. Translated: CASSPGGGLGSYGYTF.

This clonotype was counted a few times. The V and J genes are TRBV5-1 and TRBJ2-2; 8 positions agree with TRBD1. The J segment lost 4 bases and the V segment lost 4 bases, leaving 9 bases of the junction unmatched. This CDR3 comprises 16 residues. Germline V gene data show CDR1 as SGHRS and CDR2 as YFSETQ. The CDR3 bases are TGCGCCAGCAGCCCCGCAGGGGGCGCGGGCACCGGGGAGCTGTTTTTT. Protein sequence: CASSPAGGAGTGELFF.

The rearrangement links TRBV7-9 to TRBJ2-5; D possibly corresponds to TRBD1 (7 bases). CDR3 length equals 16 residues. Trimming shortened V by 4 bases and J by 5 bases, and 20 bases separated the two germline ends. Per the germline V gene, CDR1 is SEHNR and CDR2 is FQNEAQ (reference sequence). In nucleotides, the CDR3 is TGTGCCAGCAGCTCTATCAGACAGGGACGGGAGGAGACCCAGTACTTC. The encoded protein is CASSSIRQGREETQYF.

This clonotype was seen at least ten times. V usage is TRBV5-1 and J usage is TRBJ2-7; D remains unclear. The CDR3 has 14 residues. Germline-derived CDR1 and CDR2 are SGHRS and YFSETQ. Deletions cut 9 bases from V and 0 bases from J, with 16 bases between. The CDR3 region is CATRKQESSYEQYF. The CDR3 region has the DNA TGCGCCACCAGAAAGCAGGAGTCCTCCTACGAGCAGTACTTC.

There are many counts of this clonotype. The CDR3 DNA is TGCGGGATCTTGAGGATCATGAACACTGAAGCTTTCTTT. Translation gives CGILRIMNTEAFF. This chain uses TRBV20-1 with TRBJ1-1; D is ambiguous. Germline V gene data show CDR1 as DFQATT and CDR2 as SNEGSKA (reference sequence). There are 13 residues in the CDR3.

This clonotype was seen ten or more times. This sequence joins TRBV14 and TRBJ1-3, with a tentative D call TRBD1 (5 bases). CDR3 length: 18 amino acids. Trimming stripped 0 bases from V and 2 bases from J, with 17 bases between. Germline V lookup: CDR1 SGHDN, CDR2 FVKESK. CDR3 region: CASSQDPSSPGPGNTIYF. As DNA, the CDR3 is TGTGCCAGCAGCCAAGATCCGTCCTCCCCGGGACCTGGAAACACCATATATTTT.

This clonotype was counted between two and nine times. This sequence joins TRBV5-5 and TRBJ1-5; TRBD1 is a possible D gene (5 bases). The CDR3 runs to 16 residues. The V end was cut by 2 bases, the J end by 4 bases, with 16 bases between. Germline V lookup: CDR1 SGHKS, CDR2 YYEKEE (reference sequence). CDR3 residues: CASSFGTAGRNQPQHF. CDR3 nucleotides: TGTGCCAGCAGCTTCGGGACGGCAGGGAGAAATCAGCCCCAGCATTTT.

The gene calls are TRBV5-1 and TRBJ2-7; D remains ambiguous. Germline-derived CDR1 and CDR2 are SGHRS and YFSETQ. The CDR3 totals 14 residues. V was shortened by 0 bases and J by 6 bases, with 13 bases between the two germline ends. CDR3 residues: CASSLDPGFGEQYF. The CDR3 region has the DNA TGCGCCAGCAGCTTGGACCCCGGGTTCGGCGAGCAGTACTTC.

This clonotype was seen ten or more times. This chain uses TRBV7-2 with TRBJ1-1; D gene unclear. In germline, CDR1 is SGHTA, CDR2 FQGNSA. CDR3 size: 12 residues. Trimming removed 2 bases from V and 4 bases from J, with 5 bases in between. CDR3 amino acids: CASSLLATEAFF. The CDR3 DNA is TGTGCCAGCAGCTTATTAGCCACTGAAGCTTTCTTT.